This entry describes one TCR beta chain. Its specific antigen is unknown. No per-base quality is available; no much larger clone lies one base away. The cohort was made up of approximately 670 healthy bone marrow donors. At the time of sampling, all cohort members were nominally healthy, though unrecorded immune exposures were likely present. The donor was CMV seronegative and belonged to the group of under 400 seronegative cohort members. A peripheral blood sample was collected from each donor, and TCR beta sequencing was performed on peripheral blood mononuclear cells. Genomic DNA extraction from the blood cell samples was performed with the Qiagen DNeasy Blood Extraction Kit. Library generation was performed with the immunoSEQ multiplex PCR assay. For the multiplex PCR, a mixture combining 60 forward primers for TCR Vbeta segments and 13 reverse primers for TCR Jbeta segments was used. The CDR3 region of rearranged TCR beta genes was amplified from genomic DNA by a multiplex PCR assay. The amplified TCR beta libraries were sequenced on the Illumina HiSeq System as 87-base-pair reads. Per the authors' processing: In a later analysis, some 80 million unique TCR beta chains were counted across the 650 to 700 repertoires, and around 11 million of these chains were shared by at least two donors. To remove PCR and sequencing errors, raw reads were error-corrected and collapsed into unique sequences using a nearest-neighbor algorithm that merged closely related sequences. V, D and J gene segments were assigned by aligning CDR3 sequences to IMGT reference sequences. For a sequence to be retained, a match of at least six nucleotides was required to both a V gene segment and a J gene segment. A rearrangement counted as productive if the CDR3 had no stop codons and remained in frame with V and J, and every other rearrangement counted as non-productive. CDR3 was defined according to IMGT convention as the region running from the second conserved V-encoded cysteine to the conserved J-encoded phenylalanine. The earlier analysis of approximately 500 of the donors excluded sequences that lacked an unambiguous match to a single V gene segment. In an earlier analysis of 587 of the donors, V segments were called functional above 56.7% productive rearrangements and were called segregating when the between-donor standard deviation exceeded 5%. A statistical classification framework was developed to diagnose cytomegalovirus status using the catalog of TCR beta chain sequences. In a later analysis, V and J genes were assigned by comparing TCR nucleotide sequences against IMGT/GENE-DB human TR gene sequences. In a later analysis, CDR3 sequences and most-parsimonious VDJ recombination scenarios were assigned using the TCRdist pipeline. In a later analysis, each TCR beta chain was defined by its CDR3 amino acid sequence together with its V-gene family, and reads without a unique V-gene family were excluded. A later analysis removed several hundred highly shared, low-generation-probability nucleotide sequences to deal with suspected cross-contamination and a sequencing artifact. For each public chain, a later analysis derived a clonal expansion index from normalized ranks of inferred template counts within each repertoire. In a later analysis, generation probabilities were computed with a VDJ recombination model fitted to out-of-frame rearrangements, and the resulting probabilities were checked against IGoR. In a later analysis, TCR-TCR, TCR-HLA and TCR-CMV co-occurrence was scored with hypergeometric tests, and a repertoire-size bias correction was applied to TCR pairs. To estimate false discovery rates, a later analysis permuted the HLA or CMV assignments 20 times. A later analysis grouped co-occurring TCRs with DBSCAN, adding TCRdist sequence similarity when clustering within HLA-allele-positive subsets. Repertoires with fewer than 30,000 or more than 120,000 public chains were left out of co-occurrence clustering, as were a handful of repertoires with anomalous nucleotide sharing. TCRdb took over this immuneACCESS table, retaining in-frame rearrangements with V and J assigned. Such tables are incomplete; in checked studies, under half of the missing clones stem from an unresolved V gene, and the remainder is unexplained. V, J and clone size were drawn from that table, and D and trimming were deduced from the DNA. Across this sample there are around 170,000 clones, with around four fifths seen only once. The ten largest make up approximately 0.8% of the sample.

The data originate from a study of cytomegalovirus exposure and HLA in healthy donors (dated by TCRdb to about 2017). A note on the overall study: An earlier analysis of approximately 640 of the donors reported approximately 290 Gb of sequence data and 120 million or so unique TCR beta sequences from about 179 million T cells. To predict cytomegalovirus infection status, the study combined high-throughput TCR immunosequencing, statistical association of individual TCRs with disease status, and machine learning. The study aimed to test whether signatures of past pathogen exposure could be identified by cataloging public T cell receptors. Donor age, sex, ethnicity and CMV serostatus were compiled together with the repertoire data. A later genetic analysis took genome-wide SNP genotypes for about three fifths of the 666 donors and used that subset as a discovery cohort. In an earlier analysis of a few hundred of the donors, high-throughput TCR beta sequencing was used to judge whether each TCR beta V gene segment behaved as functional or pseudogenic. About 320 gigabases of sequencing data and tens of millions of unique TCR sequences were included in an early release covering roughly 600 HLA-typed donors. Across about 380 genotyped donors of the cohort, an average of approximately 240,000 unique TCR beta nucleotide sequences per donor were sequenced, and roughly 17% of those sequences were non-productive. The number of typed donors differed by locus: about 620-640 for A, B, C, DRB1 and DQB1; approximately 520 for DQA1; some 590 for DPA1; and roughly 490 for DPB1. The T cell repertoires of around 730 subjects were profiled by immunosequencing and related to cytomegalovirus serostatus. HLA typing covered class I and class II loci at four-digit resolution. A later analysis re-examined previously published TCR beta repertoires from several hundred donors and added high-resolution HLA genotyping to investigate patterns of TCR occurrence. Along with the approximately 650-subject first cohort, a separate validation cohort of over a hundred different subjects was used. Roughly 5 DR-DQ haplotypes were handled as single units for association and clustering because linkage in the cohort was strong. Of the 350 to 450 genotyped donors, 70% to 90% were placed in the genetic ancestry cluster associated with self-reported Caucasian donors. All discovery cohort repertoires had been generated using a single sequencing platform. In the later analysis, no new phenotypic data were used to find candidate immune exposures; instead, reliance was placed on TCR beta sequences and their occurrence across donors.

Via the germline V gene, CDR1 is SGHVS and CDR2 FQNEAQ. The CDR3 starts with the cysteine, ends with the phenylalanine, and has 15 residues. The kept DNA is CDR3 alone, 45 bases in frame from the first base. From V the trimming removes 2 bases and from J it removes 3 bases, while the gene matches leave 5 bases of the junction unaccounted for. Beyond this particular receptor, the publication reports: Because counts were too low, roughly 16 rarely observed V segments, including chromosome 9 orphons, were left out of the earlier analysis of a few hundred of the donors. In a later analysis, HLA-associated TCR beta chains showed more clonal expansion and lower generation probabilities than non-associated chains that were equally common. In vitro tests confirmed that three of the cytomegalovirus-associated TCR beta chains recognize cytomegalovirus antigens. For the cohort, immune exposure information was limited to CMV serostatus. In a later analysis, several top co-occurrence clusters were reported to appear linked to parvovirus B19, influenza, CMV and Epstein-Barr virus. A further reported finding was that TCR beta sequences accurately predicted the HLA-A and HLA-B alleles for most subjects in the first cohort. In this cohort, only TCR beta chains were sequenced, and detectable features were limited by the absence of alpha or paired-chain data. In a later genetic analysis, a missense DCLRE1C variant was associated with V-gene and J-gene trimming of TCR beta chains, and the association was replicated in an independent cohort. Specific HLA alleles were associated with 15,000 to 20,000 TCR beta sequences at a false discovery rate of 0.05 in a later analysis. Because HLA typing was unavailable for some donors at each locus, only the typed subset was used in association tests. Compared with the approximately 710-donor mean, donors in an Asian-associated ancestry cluster had fewer N-insertions in productive TCRs, according to a later genetic analysis. A group of highly shared sequence variants was considered likely to be a technical artifact of the sequencing pipeline. The classifier was reported to diagnose cytomegalovirus status with high specificity and sensitivity in both the original and validation cohorts. In a later analysis, TCR association rates were found to vary across HLA loci, with the most associated TCRs seen for DRB1 alleles and the fewest for HLA-C alleles. Most TCR sequences were observed very rarely across donors, whereas some public TCRs were present in many individuals. In an earlier analysis of 587 of the donors, most TCR beta V segments appeared in productive rearrangements about 87% or about 30% of the time, broadly matching IMGT annotations. When HLA alleles, especially DR and DQ, strongly co-occurred, attributing TCR associations to individual alleles was difficult. Linkage disequilibrium might explain the correlated functional status among segregating V segments, but an unknown experimental factor could not be excluded. The authors suggested that the approach could potentially be extended to other disease states and immunological phenotypes. Presence/absence analyses assumed roughly uniform sequencing depth across donors, an assumption that may not hold. A later analysis found that most CMV-associated TCR beta chains appeared HLA-restricted, with HLA associations seemingly driven largely by CMV exposure. In the study, around 150 TCR beta chains were listed as associated with cytomegalovirus. Some IMGT-functional V segments, including TRBV6-2 and TRBV6-3, could not be distinguished by the 87-base-pair reads and were therefore excluded.

Specimen: PBMCs. The sequence was collected from a young woman in good health and CMV-seronegative. The chain uses TRBV7-8 and TRBJ1-1, with 8 bases aligning to TRBD1. The CDR3 amino acid sequence is: CASSLQGARYTEAFF. The DNA sequence is TGTGCCAGCAGCTTACAGGGGGCACGTTACACTGAAGCTTTCTTT.